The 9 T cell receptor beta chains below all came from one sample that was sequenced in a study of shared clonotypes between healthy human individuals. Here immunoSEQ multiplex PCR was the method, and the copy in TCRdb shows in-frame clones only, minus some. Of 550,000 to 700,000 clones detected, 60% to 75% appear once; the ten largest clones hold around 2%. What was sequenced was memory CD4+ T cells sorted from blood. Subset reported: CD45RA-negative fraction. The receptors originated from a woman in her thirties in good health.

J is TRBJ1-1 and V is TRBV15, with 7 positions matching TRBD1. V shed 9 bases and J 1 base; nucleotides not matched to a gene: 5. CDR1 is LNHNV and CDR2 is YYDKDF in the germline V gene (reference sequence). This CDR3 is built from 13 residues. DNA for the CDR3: TGTGCCACACAACAGGGGAGGAACACTGAAGCTTTCTTT. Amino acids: CATQQGRNTEAFF.

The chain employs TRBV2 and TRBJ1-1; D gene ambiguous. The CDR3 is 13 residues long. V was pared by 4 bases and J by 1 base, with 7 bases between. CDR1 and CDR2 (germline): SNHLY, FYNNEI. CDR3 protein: CASSVRSNTEAFF. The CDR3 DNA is TGTGCCAGCAGTGTGAGATCGAACACTGAAGCTTTCTTT.

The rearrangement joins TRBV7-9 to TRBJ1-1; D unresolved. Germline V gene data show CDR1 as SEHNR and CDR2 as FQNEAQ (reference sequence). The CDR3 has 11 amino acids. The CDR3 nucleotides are TGTGGGTACACGGAGAACACTGAAGCTTTCTTT. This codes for CGYTENTEAFF.

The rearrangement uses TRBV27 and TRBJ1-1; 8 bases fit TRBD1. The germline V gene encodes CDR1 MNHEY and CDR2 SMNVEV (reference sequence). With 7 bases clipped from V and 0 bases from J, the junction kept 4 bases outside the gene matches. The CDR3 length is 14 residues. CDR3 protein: CASTKDRVNTEAFF. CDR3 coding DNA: TGTGCCAGCACCAAGGACAGGGTGAACACTGAAGCTTTCTTT.

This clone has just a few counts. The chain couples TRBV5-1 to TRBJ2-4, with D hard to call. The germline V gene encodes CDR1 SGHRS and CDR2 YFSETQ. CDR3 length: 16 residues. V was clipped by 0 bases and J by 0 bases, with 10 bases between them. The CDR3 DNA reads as TGCGCCAGCAGCTTGGGGTCAGTTCGAGCCAAAAACATTCAGTACTTC. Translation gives CASSLGSVRAKNIQYF.

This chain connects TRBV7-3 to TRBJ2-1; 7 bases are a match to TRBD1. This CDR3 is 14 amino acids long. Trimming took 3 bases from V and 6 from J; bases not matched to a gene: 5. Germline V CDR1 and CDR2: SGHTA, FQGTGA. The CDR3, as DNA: TGTGCCAGCAGCTTGGGGCAGGGGGTCAATGAGCAGTTCTTC. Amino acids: CASSLGQGVNEQFF.

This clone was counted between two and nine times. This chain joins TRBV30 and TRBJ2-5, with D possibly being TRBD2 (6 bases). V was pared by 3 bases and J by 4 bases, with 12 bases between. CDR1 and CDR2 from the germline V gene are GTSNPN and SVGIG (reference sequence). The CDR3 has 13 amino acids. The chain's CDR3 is CAWSGGFPETQYF. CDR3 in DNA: TGTGCCTGGAGCGGGGGATTCCCAGAGACCCAGTACTTC.

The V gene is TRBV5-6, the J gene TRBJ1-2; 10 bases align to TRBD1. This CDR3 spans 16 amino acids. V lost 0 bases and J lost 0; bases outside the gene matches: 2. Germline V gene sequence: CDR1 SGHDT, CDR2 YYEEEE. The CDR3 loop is CASSLGQGAANYGYTF. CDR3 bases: TGTGCCAGCAGCTTGGGACAGGGGGCGGCTAACTATGGCTACACCTTC.

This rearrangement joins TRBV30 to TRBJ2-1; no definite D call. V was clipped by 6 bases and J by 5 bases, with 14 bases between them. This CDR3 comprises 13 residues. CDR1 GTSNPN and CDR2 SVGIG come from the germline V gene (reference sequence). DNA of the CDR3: TGTGCCTGCCAAATAAACAGTAACAATGAGCAGTTCTTC. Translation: CACQINSNNEQFF.